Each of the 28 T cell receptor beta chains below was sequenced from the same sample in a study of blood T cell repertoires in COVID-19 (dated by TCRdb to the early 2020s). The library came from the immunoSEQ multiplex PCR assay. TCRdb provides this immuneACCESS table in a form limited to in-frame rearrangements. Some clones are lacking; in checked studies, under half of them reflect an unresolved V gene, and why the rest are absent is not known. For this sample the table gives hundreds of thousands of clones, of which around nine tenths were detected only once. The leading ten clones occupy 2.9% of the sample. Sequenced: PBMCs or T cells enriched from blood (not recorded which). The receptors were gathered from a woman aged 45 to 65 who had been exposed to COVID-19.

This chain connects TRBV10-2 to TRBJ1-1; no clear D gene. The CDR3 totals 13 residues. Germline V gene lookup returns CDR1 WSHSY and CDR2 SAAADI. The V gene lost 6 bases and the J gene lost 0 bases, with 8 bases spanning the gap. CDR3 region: CASSNQMNTEAFF. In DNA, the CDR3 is TGCGCCAGCAGCAATCAAATGAACACTGAAGCTTTCTTT.

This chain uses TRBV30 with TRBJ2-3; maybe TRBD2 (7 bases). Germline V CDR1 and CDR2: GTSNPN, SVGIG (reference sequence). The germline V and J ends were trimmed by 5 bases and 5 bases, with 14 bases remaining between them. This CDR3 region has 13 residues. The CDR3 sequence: CAWGGGAGDTQYF. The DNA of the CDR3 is TGTGCCTGGGGTGGGGGGGCCGGAGATACGCAGTATTTT.

CDR3 DNA sequence: TGTGCCAGCAGCTTGCAGGGGAATCAGCCCCAGCATTTT. It is translated as CASSLQGNQPQHF. The V and J genes are TRBV5-6 and TRBJ1-5, with a weak D call TRBD1 (6 bases). Trimming took 1 base from V and 4 from J, leaving 6 bases between them. The germline V gene has CDR1 SGHDT and CDR2 YYEEEE. The CDR3 length is 13 residues.

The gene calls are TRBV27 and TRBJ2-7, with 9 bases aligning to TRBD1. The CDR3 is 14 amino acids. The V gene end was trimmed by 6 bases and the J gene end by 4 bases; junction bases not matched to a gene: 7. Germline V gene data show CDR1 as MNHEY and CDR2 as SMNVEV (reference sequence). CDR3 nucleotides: TGTGCCAGCAGACTGGGACAGGGTCGGTACGAGCAGTACTTC. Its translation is CASRLGQGRYEQYF.

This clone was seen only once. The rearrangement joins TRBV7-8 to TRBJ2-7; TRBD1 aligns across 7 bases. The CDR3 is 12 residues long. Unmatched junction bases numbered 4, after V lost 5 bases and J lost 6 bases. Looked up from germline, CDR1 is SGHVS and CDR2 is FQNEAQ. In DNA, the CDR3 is TGTGCCAGCAGCCTAACAGGGGCCGAGCAGTACTTC. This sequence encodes CASSLTGAEQYF. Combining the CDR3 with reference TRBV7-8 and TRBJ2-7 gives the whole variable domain GAGVSQSPRYKVAKRGQDVALRCDPISGHVSLFWYQQALGQGPEFLTYFQNEAQLDKSGLPSDRFFAERPEGSVSTLKIQRTQQEDSAVYLCASSLTGAEQYFGPGTRLTVT.

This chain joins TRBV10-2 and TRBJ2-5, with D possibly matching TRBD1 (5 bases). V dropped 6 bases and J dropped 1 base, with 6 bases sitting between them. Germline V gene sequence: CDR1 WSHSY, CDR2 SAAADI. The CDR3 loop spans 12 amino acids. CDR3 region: CASSQGQETQYF. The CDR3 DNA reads TGCGCCAGCAGCCAGGGCCAAGAGACCCAGTACTTC.

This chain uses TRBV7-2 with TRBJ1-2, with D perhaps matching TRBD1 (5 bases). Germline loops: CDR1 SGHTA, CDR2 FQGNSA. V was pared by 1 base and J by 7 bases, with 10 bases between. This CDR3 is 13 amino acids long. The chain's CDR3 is CASSLDGQGGYTF. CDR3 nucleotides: TGTGCCAGCAGCTTAGACGGTCAGGGTGGCTACACCTTC.

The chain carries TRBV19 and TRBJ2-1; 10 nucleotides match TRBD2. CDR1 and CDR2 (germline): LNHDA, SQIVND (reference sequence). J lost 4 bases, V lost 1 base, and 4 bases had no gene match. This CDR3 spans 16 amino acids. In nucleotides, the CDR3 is TGTGCCAGTAGTATAGGGGCAGCGGGGGGGTACAATGAGCAGTTCTTC. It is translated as CASSIGAAGGYNEQFF. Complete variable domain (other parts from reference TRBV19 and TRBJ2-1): DGGITQSPKYLFRKEGQNVTLSCEQNLNHDAMYWYRQDPGQGLRLIYYSQIVNDFQKGDIAEGYSVSREKKESFPLTVTSAQKNPTAFYLCASSIGAAGGYNEQFFGPGTRLTVL.

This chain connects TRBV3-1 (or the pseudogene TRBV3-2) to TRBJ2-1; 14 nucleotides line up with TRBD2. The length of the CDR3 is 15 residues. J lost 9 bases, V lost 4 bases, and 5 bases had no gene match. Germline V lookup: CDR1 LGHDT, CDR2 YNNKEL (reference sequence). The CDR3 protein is CASSRGLAGAGEQFF. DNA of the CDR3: TGTGCCAGCAGCCGGGGACTAGCGGGGGCCGGTGAGCAGTTCTTC.

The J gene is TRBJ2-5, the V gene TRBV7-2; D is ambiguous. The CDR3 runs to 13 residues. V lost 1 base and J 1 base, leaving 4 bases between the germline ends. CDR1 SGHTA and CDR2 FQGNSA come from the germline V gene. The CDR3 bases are TGTGCCAGCAGCTTAGACAGCCAAGAGACCCAGTACTTC. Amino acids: CASSLDSQETQYF.

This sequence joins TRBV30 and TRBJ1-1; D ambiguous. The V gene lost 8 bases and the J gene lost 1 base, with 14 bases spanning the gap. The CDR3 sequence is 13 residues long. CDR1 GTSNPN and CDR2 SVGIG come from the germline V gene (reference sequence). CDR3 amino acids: CAQERGSNTEAFF. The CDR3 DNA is TGTGCCCAAGAACGGGGTTCGAACACTGAAGCTTTCTTT.

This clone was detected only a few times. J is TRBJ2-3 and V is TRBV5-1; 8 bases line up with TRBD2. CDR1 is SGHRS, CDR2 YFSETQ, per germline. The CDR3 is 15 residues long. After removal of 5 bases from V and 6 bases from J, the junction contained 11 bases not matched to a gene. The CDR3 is CASRSSGGPLDTQYF. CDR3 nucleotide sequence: TGCGCCAGCAGATCAAGCGGGGGCCCCCTTGATACGCAGTATTTT.

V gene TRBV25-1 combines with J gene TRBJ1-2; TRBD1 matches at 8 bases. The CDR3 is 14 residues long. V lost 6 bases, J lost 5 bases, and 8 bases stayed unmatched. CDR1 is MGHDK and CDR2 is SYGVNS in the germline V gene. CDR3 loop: CASRGNDRGYGYTF. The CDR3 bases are TGTGCCAGCAGGGGAAACGACAGGGGTTATGGCTACACCTTC.

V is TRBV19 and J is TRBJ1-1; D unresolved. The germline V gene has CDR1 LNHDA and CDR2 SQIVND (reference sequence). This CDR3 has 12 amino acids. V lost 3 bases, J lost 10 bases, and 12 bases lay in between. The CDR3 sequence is CASSIPAEGAFF. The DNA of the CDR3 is TGTGCCAGTAGTATCCCTGCCGAGGGAGCTTTCTTT.

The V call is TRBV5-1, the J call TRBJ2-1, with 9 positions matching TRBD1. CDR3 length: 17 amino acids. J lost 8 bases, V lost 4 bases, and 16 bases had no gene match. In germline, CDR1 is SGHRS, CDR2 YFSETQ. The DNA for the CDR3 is TGCGCCAGCAGCCGACACGAAAACAGGGGGCAAGAGTATGAGCAGTTCTTC. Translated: CASSRHENRGQEYEQFF.

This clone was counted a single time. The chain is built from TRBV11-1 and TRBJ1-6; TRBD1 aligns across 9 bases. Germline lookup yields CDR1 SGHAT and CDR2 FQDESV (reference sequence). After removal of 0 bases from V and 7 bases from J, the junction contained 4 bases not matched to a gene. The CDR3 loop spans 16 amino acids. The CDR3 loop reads CASSLALGQGNSPLHF. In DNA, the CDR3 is TGTGCCAGCAGCTTAGCTCTGGGACAGGGAAATTCACCCCTCCACTTT.

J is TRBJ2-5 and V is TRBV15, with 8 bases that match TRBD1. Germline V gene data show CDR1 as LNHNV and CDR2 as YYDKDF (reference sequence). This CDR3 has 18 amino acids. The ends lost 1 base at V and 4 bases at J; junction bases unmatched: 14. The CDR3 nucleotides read TGTGCCACCAGCAGAGGTTCAGGGGGCACCCCGGGTCGAGAGACCCAGTACTTC. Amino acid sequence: CATSRGSGGTPGRETQYF. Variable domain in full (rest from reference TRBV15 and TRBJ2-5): DAMVIQNPRYQVTQFGKPVTLSCSQTLNHNVMYWYQQKSSQAPKLLFHYYDKDFNNEADTPDNFQSRRPNTSFCFLDIRSPGLGDTAMYLCATSRGSGGTPGRETQYFGPGTRLLVL.

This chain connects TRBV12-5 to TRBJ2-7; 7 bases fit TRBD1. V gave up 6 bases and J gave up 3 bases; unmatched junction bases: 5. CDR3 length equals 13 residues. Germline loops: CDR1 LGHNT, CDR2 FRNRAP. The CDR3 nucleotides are TGTGCTAGTGGGGGGACAGCCCTCTACGAGCAGTACTTC. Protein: CASGGTALYEQYF. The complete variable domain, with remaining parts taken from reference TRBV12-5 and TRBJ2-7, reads DARVTQTPRHKVTEMGQEVTMRCQPILGHNTVFWYRQTMMQGLELLAYFRNRAPLDDSGMPKDRFSAEMPDATLATLKIQPSEPRDSAVYFCASGGTALYEQYFGPGTRLTVT.

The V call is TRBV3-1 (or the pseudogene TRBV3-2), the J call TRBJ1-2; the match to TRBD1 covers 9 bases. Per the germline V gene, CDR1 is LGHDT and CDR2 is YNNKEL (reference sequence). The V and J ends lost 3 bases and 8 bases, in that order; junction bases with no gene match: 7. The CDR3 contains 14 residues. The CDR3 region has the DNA TGTGCCAGCAGCCATACGGACAGGGGAGGGGGCTACACCTTC. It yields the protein CASSHTDRGGGYTF.

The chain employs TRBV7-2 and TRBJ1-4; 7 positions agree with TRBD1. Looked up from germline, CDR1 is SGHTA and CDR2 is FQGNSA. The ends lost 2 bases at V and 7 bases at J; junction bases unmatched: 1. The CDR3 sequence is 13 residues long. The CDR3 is CASSLNRGEKLFF. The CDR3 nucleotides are TGTGCCAGCAGCTTAAACAGGGGTGAAAAACTGTTTTTT.

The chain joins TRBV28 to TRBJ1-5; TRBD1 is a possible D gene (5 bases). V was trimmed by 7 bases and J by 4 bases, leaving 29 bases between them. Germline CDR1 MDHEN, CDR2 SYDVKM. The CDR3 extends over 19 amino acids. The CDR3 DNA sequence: TGTGCCAGCACCCAGCTACAGGCGGGCCGCTTCGGAGGGAATCAGCCCCAGCATTTT. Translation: CASTQLQAGRFGGNQPQHF.

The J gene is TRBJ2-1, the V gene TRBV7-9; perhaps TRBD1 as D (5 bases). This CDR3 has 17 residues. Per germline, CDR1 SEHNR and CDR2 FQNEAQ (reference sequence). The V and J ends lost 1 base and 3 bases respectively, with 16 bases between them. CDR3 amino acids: CASSLVSSAGFYNEQFF. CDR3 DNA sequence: TGTGCCAGCAGCTTAGTCTCTAGTGCAGGGTTCTACAATGAGCAGTTCTTC.

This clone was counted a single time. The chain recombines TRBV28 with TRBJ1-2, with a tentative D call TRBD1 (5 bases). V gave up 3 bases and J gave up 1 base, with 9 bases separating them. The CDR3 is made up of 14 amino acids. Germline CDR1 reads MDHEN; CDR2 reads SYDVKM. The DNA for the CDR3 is TGTGCCAGCAGTTTGGCCCAGGGTAACTATGGCTACACCTTC. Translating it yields CASSLAQGNYGYTF.

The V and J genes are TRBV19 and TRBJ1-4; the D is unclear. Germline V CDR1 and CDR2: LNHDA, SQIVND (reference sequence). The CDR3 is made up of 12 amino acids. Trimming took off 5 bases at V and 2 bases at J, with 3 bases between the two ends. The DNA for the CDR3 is TGTGCCAGTAGTTCTACTAATGAAAAACTGTTTTTT. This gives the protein CASSSTNEKLFF.

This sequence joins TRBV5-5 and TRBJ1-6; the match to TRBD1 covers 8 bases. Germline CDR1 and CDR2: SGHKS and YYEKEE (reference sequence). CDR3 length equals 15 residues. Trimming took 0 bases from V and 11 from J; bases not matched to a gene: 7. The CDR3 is CASSLADRDYPPLHF. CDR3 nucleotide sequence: TGTGCCAGCAGCTTGGCGGACAGGGATTATCCACCCCTCCACTTT.

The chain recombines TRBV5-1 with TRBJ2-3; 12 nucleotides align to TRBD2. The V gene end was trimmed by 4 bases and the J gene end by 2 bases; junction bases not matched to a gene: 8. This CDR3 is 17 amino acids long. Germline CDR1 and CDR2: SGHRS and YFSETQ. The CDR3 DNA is TGCGCCAGCAGCAGCGCGACTAGCGGGGGAAACACAGATACGCAGTATTTT. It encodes CASSSATSGGNTDTQYF. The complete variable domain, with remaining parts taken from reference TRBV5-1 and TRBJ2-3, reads KAGVTQTPRYLIKTRGQQVTLSCSPISGHRSVSWYQQTPGQGLQFLFEYFSETQRNKGNFPGRFSGRQFSNSRSEMNVSTLELGDSALYLCASSSATSGGNTDTQYFGPGTRLTVL.

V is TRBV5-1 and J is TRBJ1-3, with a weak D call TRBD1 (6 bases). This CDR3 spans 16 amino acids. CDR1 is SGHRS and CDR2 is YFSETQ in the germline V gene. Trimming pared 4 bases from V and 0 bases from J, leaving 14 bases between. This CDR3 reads CASSAGAVLSGNTIYF. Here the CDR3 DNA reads TGCGCCAGCAGCGCGGGGGCAGTGCTCTCTGGAAACACCATATATTTT.

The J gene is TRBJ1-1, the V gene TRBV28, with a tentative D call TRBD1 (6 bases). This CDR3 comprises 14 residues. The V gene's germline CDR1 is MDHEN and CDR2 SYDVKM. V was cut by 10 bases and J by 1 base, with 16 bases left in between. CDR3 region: CATQGRAGNTEAFF. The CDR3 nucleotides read TGTGCCACCCAGGGGAGGGCCGGGAACACTGAAGCTTTCTTT.